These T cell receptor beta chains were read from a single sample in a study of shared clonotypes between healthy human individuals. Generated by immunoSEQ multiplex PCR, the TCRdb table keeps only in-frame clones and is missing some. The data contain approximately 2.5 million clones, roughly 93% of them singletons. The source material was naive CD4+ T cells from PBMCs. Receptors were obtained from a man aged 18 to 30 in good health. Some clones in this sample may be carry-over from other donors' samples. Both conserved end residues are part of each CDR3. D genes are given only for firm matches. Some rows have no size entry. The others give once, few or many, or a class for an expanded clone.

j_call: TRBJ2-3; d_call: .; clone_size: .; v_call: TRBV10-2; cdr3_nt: TGCGCCAGCAGCCGGACTAATTTGGCAGATACGCAGTATTTT; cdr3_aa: CASSRTNLADTQYF
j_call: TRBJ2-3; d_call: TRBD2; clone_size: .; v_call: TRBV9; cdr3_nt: TGTGCCAGCAGCGTAGGCAACCGGGCGGGAGTACAAGATACGCAGTATTTT; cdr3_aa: CASSVGNRAGVQDTQYF
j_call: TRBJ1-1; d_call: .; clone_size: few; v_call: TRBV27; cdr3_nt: TGTGCCAGCAGTTTGTGGGGCAACACTGAAGCTTTCTTT; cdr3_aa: CASSLWGNTEAFF
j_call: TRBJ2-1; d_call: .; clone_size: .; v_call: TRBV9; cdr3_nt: TGTGCCAGCACCACCGGGTCCTCCTCCTACAATGAGCAGTTCTTC; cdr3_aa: CASTTGSSSYNEQFF
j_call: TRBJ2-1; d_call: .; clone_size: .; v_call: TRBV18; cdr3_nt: TGTGCCAGCTCACTAATCCAGGGAGATGAGCAGTTCTTC; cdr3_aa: CASSLIQGDEQFF
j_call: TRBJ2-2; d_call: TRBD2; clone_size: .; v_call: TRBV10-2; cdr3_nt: TGCGCCAGCACAAGCGGGAGTCGGAACACCGGGGAGCTGTTTTTT; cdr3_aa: CASTSGSRNTGELFF
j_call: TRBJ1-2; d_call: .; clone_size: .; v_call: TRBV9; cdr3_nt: TGTGCCAGCAGCGCTGCTGGGGGCGGCTTTGGCTACACCTTC; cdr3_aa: CASSAAGGGFGYTF
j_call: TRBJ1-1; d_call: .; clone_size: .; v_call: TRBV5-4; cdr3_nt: TGTGCCAGCAGCTTGTCGTCCAGCAGGAACACTGAAGCTTTCTTT; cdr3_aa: CASSLSSSRNTEAFF
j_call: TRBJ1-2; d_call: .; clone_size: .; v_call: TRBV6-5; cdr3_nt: TGTGCCAGCAGGGACCTAGGTGGCTACACCTTC; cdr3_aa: CASRDLGGYTF
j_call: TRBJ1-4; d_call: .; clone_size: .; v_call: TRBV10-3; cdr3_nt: TGTGCCATCAGTGAGTTAACAGGCAGTGAAAAACTGTTTTTT; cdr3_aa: CAISELTGSEKLFF
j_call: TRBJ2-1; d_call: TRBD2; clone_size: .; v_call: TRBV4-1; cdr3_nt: TGCGCCAGCAGCCAAGTTTCTAGCGGGAAGGTGGGTGAGCAGTTCTTC; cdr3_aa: CASSQVSSGKVGEQFF
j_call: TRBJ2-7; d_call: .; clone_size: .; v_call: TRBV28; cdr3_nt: TGTGCCAGCAGTTTACTGCGGGCCTACGAGCAGTACTTC; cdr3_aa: CASSLLRAYEQYF
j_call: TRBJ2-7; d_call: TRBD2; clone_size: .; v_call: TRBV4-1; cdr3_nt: TGCGCCAGCAGCCAAGAGGGACTAGCGGGAGTAGAATCTGGCTACGAGCAGTACTTC; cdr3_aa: CASSQEGLAGVESGYEQYF
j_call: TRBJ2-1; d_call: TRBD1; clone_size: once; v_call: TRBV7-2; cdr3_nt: TGTGCCAGCAGCTTTCAGGGGGCGAGCTCCTACAATGAGCAGTTCTTC; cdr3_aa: CASSFQGASSYNEQFF
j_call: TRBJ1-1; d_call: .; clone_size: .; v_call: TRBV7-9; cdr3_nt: TGTGCCAGCAGCTTAAGGGGGGCATCTGAAGCTTTCTTT; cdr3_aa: CASSLRGASEAFF
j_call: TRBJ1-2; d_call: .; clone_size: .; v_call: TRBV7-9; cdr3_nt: TGTGCCAGCAGCTTATCCCTCCCAGGCAACGATGGCTACACCTTC; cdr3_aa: CASSLSLPGNDGYTF
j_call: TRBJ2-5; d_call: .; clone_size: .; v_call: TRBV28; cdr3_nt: TGTGCCAGCGGGCAGGTCCACCAAGAGACCCAGTACTTC; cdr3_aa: CASGQVHQETQYF
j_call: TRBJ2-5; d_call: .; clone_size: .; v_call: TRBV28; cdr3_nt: TGTGCCAGCAGTCGCCTGGACTGGGGAAGAAACCAAGAGACCCAGTACTTC; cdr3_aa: CASSRLDWGRNQETQYF
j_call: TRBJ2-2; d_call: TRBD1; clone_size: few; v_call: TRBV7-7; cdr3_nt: TGTGCCAGCAGACAGGACAGGTACACCGGGGAGCTGTTTTTT; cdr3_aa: CASRQDRYTGELFF
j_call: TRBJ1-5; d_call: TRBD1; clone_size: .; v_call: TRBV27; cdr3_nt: TGTGCCAGCAGTAAAGAATACAGGGGACTAAAGCATTTT; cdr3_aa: CASSKEYRGLKHF
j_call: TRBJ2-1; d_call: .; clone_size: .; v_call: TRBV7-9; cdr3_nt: TGTGCCAGCATACAGGGAAGGAATGAGCAGTTCTTC; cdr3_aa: CASIQGRNEQFF
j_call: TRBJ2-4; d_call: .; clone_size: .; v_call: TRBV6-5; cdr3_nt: TGTGCCAGCAGTTACTCAGGCAACCCAAACATTCAGTACTTC; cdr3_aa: CASSYSGNPNIQYF
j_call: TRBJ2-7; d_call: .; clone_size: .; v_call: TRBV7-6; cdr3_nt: TGTGCCAGCAGCATGACGGACTACGAGCAGTACTTC; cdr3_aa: CASSMTDYEQYF
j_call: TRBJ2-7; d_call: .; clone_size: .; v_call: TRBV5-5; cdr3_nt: TGTGCCAGCAGCTTGGCCCCGGGTTCCTACGAGCAGTACTTC; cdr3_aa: CASSLAPGSYEQYF
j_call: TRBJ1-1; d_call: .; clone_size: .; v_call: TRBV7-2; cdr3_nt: TGTGCCAGCAGCTTCGACACCATGAACACTGAAGCTTTCTTT; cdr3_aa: CASSFDTMNTEAFF
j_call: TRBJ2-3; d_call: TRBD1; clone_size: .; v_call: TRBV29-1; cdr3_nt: TGCAGCGTTGGCGGCACAGGGGGCTTTGGAGATACGCAGTATTTT; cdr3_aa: CSVGGTGGFGDTQYF
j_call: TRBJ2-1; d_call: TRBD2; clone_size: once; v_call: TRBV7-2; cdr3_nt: TGTGCCAGCAGCTTGGGGACTAGTGGTAATGAGCAGTTCTTC; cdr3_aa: CASSLGTSGNEQFF
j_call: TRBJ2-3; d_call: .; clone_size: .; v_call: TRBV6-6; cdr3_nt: TGTGCCAGCGGCGGGAGCACAGATACGCAGTATTTT; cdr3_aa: CASGGSTDTQYF
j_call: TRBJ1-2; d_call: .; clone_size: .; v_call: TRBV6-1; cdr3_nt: TGTGCCAGCAGTGAGGGGTGGTATTTGGCAGGGAAAGGAGGTGGCTACACCTTC; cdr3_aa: CASSEGWYLAGKGGGYTF
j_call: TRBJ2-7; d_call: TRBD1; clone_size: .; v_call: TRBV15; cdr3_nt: TGTGCCACCAGCCGTGACAGGGGCTACGAGCAGTACTTC; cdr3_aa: CATSRDRGYEQYF
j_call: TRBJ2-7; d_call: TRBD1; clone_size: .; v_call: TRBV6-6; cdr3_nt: TGTGCCAGCAGCCCCCAGACAGGGGCTCCCTACGAGCAGTACTTC; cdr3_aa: CASSPQTGAPYEQYF